This T cell receptor (beta chain) was profiled in a study of cytomegalovirus exposure and HLA in healthy donors. Overall study results and limits: V- and J-gene trimming of TCR beta was linked (in a later analysis) to a missense DCLRE1C variant.

CDR1 and CDR2 (germline): SGHDN, FVKESK. The CDR3 is 15 amino acids. The V and J ends lost 0 bases and 5 bases respectively, with 14 bases between them. The study ran its PCR with 60 Vbeta and 13 Jbeta primers. This table comes from immunoSEQ multiplex PCR, and its TCRdb copy is limited to in-frame clones, with some not included. This sample has roughly 200,000 clones, with nearly 80% found just once. A word on this clone: Antigen: not known.

Sequencing was carried out using PBMCs. The sequence was obtained from a female donor in good health and CMV-seronegative. The V gene is TRBV14, the J gene TRBJ2-7; TRBD2 is a possible D gene (5 bases). The CDR3 sequence: CASSQETSRVHEQYF. Written as DNA, the CDR3 is TGTGCCAGCAGCCAAGAAACTTCGAGGGTCCACGAGCAGTACTTC.